These 10 T cell receptor beta chains were all obtained from the same sample, sequenced in a study of cytomegalovirus exposure and HLA in healthy donors. Researchers ran the PCR with 60 Vbeta and 13 Jbeta primers. Clones were sequenced by immunoSEQ multiplex PCR, and TCRdb holds only the in-frame ones, with some missing. The sample gives fewer than 200,000 clones, over 80% of which show up once; under 6% is in the top ten. Material: PBMCs. The receptor source for this set is a woman aged 45-60 years in good health and CMV-seropositive.

The genes are TRBV18 and TRBJ1-4, with D perhaps matching TRBD1 (6 bases). The CDR3 contains 15 residues. In germline, CDR1 is KGHSH, CDR2 LQKENI. Trimming stripped 6 bases from V and 8 bases from J, with 19 bases between. The CDR3 nucleotides are TGTGCCAGCTCCCTCGACAGGCCAGAGGAGGAAAAACTGTTTTTT. Amino acid sequence: CASSLDRPEEEKLFF.

The V call is TRBV7-9, the J call TRBJ1-2; D is undetermined. Trimming took off 6 bases at V and 6 bases at J, with 8 bases between the two ends. Germline V CDR1 and CDR2: SEHNR, FQNEAQ (reference sequence). This CDR3 region has 11 residues. CDR3 region: CASSRGDGYTF. Here the CDR3 DNA reads TGTGCCAGCAGTCGAGGCGATGGCTACACCTTC.

The chain combines TRBV5-1 with TRBJ2-7; TRBD1 aligns across 9 bases. Germline values: CDR1 SGHRS, CDR2 YFSETQ. V was pared by 3 bases and J by 8 bases, with 3 bases of the junction left unmatched. CDR3 length: 12 amino acids. The chain's CDR3 is CASSWGQGQQYF. CDR3 DNA sequence: TGCGCCAGCAGCTGGGGACAGGGACAGCAGTACTTC.

The V call is TRBV7-2, the J call TRBJ1-1; tentative D call: TRBD1 (5 bases). The CDR3 is 15 residues long. The V gene lost 2 bases and the J gene lost 3 bases, with 13 bases spanning the gap. In germline, CDR1 is SGHTA, CDR2 FQGNSA. CDR3 amino acids: CASSLFGPGDTEAFF. The CDR3 DNA reads as TGTGCCAGCAGCTTATTTGGCCCGGGGGACACTGAAGCTTTCTTT.

The gene calls are TRBV20-1 and TRBJ2-7, with 9 bases identical to TRBD2. Germline values: CDR1 DFQATT, CDR2 SNEGSKA (reference sequence). The CDR3 has 11 residues. CDR3 residues: CRAGGAREQYF. CDR3 DNA sequence: TGCAGGGCGGGGGGGGCTCGCGAGCAGTACTTC.

The chain recombines TRBV4-2 with TRBJ2-3; 10 bases align to TRBD2. The CDR3 runs to 16 residues. With V trimmed by 0 bases and J by 4 bases, 4 bases remained unmatched. Germline assignment: CDR1 LGHNA and CDR2 YNFKEQ. The CDR3 DNA sequence: TGTGCCAGCAGCCAAGAGGTCCTAGCGGGGGCAGATACGCAGTATTTT. Translated: CASSQEVLAGADTQYF.

This clone has only a few counts. The chain links TRBV10-3 to TRBJ1-1, with D hard to call. Germline V CDR1 and CDR2: ENHRY, SYGVKD. The CDR3 loop spans 14 amino acids. V lost 10 bases and J 0 bases, leaving 15 bases between the germline ends. CDR3 DNA sequence: TGTGCCACCCAACAGTTCAGCATGAACACTGAAGCTTTCTTT. As protein: CATQQFSMNTEAFF.

V usage is TRBV10-3 and J usage is TRBJ1-1, with TRBD1 matching 8 bases. Unmatched junction bases numbered 0, after V lost 6 bases and J lost 3 bases. This CDR3 is 12 amino acids long. Germline assignment: CDR1 ENHRY and CDR2 SYGVKD. The CDR3 DNA reads as TGTGCCATCAGGACAGGGGACACTGAAGCTTTCTTT. Translating gives CAIRTGDTEAFF.

The rearrangement uses TRBV5-5 and TRBJ2-3; 7 positions agree with TRBD2. This CDR3 has 15 amino acids. The germline V gene encodes CDR1 SGHKS and CDR2 YYEKEE (reference sequence). V shed 3 bases, J shed 0 bases, and the junction held 4 bases outside the gene matches. CDR3 sequence: CASSWSGGSTDTQYF. The CDR3 nucleotides read TGTGCCAGCAGCTGGTCGGGGGGTAGCACAGATACGCAGTATTTT.

Here the CDR3 reads CASSLVSGVGETQYF. Here the CDR3 DNA reads TGCGCCAGCAGCTTGGTGTCAGGGGTCGGAGAGACCCAGTACTTC. The rearrangement joins TRBV5-1 to TRBJ2-5; TRBD1 might be the D (6 bases). The V and J ends lost 0 bases and 4 bases respectively, with 13 bases between them. The CDR3 loop spans 15 amino acids. The V gene's germline CDR1 is SGHRS and CDR2 YFSETQ. The full variable domain, in which reference TRBV5-1 and TRBJ2-5 provide the parts outside the CDR3, is KAGVTQTPRYLIKTRGQQVTLSCSPISGHRSVSWYQQTPGQGLQFLFEYFSETQRNKGNFPGRFSGRQFSNSRSEMNVSTLELGDSALYLCASSLVSGVGETQYFGPGTRLLVL.